This paragraph reports one T cell receptor beta chain. This sample stems from a study of shared clonotypes between healthy human individuals. From germline, CDR1 is SGHTA and CDR2 FQGNSA. CDR3 size: 16 residues. V lost 5 bases, J lost 4 bases, and 12 bases stayed unmatched. Using immunoSEQ multiplex PCR, the repertoire was profiled, and TCRdb retains in-frame clones only, with some absent. The sample lists millions of clones, around 90% occurring once. Material for sequencing was naive CD4+ T cells sorted from blood. Regarding subset: CD45RA+ positively selected. The receptor comes from a man younger than 30 in good health. The chain is built from TRBV7-2 and TRBJ2-7; 9 nucleotides match TRBD2. DNA for the CDR3: TGTGCCAGCAGCCAACGTATAGCGGGAGTATCTTACGAGCAGTACTTC. Translation gives CASSQRIAGVSYEQYF.